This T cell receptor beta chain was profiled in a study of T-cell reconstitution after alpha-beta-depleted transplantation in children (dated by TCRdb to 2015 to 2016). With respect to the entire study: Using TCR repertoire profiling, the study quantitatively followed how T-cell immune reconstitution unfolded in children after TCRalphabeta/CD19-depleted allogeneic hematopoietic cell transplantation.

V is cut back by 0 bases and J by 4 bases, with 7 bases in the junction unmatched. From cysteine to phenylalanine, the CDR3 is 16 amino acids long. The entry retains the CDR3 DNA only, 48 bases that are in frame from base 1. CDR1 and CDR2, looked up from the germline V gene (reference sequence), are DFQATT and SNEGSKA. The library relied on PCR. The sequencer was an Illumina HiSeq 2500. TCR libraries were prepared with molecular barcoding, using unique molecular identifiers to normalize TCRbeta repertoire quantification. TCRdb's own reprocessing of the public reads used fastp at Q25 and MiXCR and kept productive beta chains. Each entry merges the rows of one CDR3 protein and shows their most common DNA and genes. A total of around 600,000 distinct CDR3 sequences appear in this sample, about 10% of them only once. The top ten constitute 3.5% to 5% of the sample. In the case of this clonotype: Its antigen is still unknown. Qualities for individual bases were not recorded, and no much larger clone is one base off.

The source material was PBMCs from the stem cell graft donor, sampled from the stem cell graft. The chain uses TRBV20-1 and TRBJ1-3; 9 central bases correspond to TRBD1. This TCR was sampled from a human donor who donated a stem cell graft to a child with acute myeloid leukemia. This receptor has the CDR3 CSARDQGTGYGNTIYF. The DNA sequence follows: TGCAGTGCTAGAGATCAAGGGACAGGGTACGGAAACACCATATATTTT.